A single sample is the source of the 10 T cell receptor beta chains below, sequenced in a study of T-cell memory formation after mild COVID-19. TCRdb recomputed calls from the 5' RACE reads with MiXCR, one row per CDR3 protein. The data show about 130,000 distinct CDR3 sequences, 15% to 20% seen once. The sequenced sample was PBMCs or a T cell subset sorted from them (not recorded which). These receptors all stem from an adult woman who had mild COVID-19 (a few samples of this study predate the infection). Cell type and time point are not known.

V gene TRBV7-2 combines with J gene TRBJ1-5; D call uncertain. The ends were cut back, 2 bases at V and 2 bases at J, with 7 bases in the middle. CDR1 SGHTA and CDR2 FQGNSA come from the germline V gene. The CDR3 consists of 14 residues. CDR3 DNA sequence: TGTGCCAGCAGCTTAATCGGGGGCAATCAGCCCCAGCATTTT. This translates into CASSLIGGNQPQHF.

The CDR3 DNA follows: TGCAGTGCTGGACTGCCCGGGGAGACCCAGTACTTC. This codes for CSAGLPGETQYF. The chain recombines TRBV20-1 with TRBJ2-5; D may be TRBD2 (5 bases). Germline V gene data show CDR1 as DFQATT and CDR2 as SNEGSKA (reference sequence). The CDR3 is 12 residues long. The V gene lost 5 bases and the J gene lost 5 bases, with 12 bases spanning the gap.

The V gene is TRBV3-1, the J gene TRBJ2-2; the D gene could be TRBD1 or TRBD2 (5 bases each). V was trimmed by 3 bases and J by 1 base, leaving 9 bases between them. The germline V gene has CDR1 LGHDT and CDR2 YNNKEL (reference sequence). The CDR3 has 15 amino acids. The chain's CDR3 is CASSHRDVNTGELFF. The CDR3, as DNA: TGTGCCAGCAGCCACCGGGACGTGAACACCGGGGAGCTGTTTTTT.

The V and J genes are TRBV5-1 and TRBJ2-1; no firm D call. The germline V gene has CDR1 SGHRS and CDR2 YFSETQ. Trimming left V 0 bases short and J 4 bases short, with 5 bases between. This CDR3 region has 13 residues. The CDR3 DNA reads as TGCGCCAGCAGCTTGGAGCCGTACAATGAGCAGTTCTTC. The encoded protein is CASSLEPYNEQFF.

This clonotype has just one count. The junction departs from germline at one end; a sequencing error may be responsible. The V call is TRBV11-2, the J call TRBJ2-3; weak D call: TRBD1 (5 bases). CDR1 and CDR2 (germline): SGHAT, FQNNGV. The CDR3 has 12 residues. CDR3 nucleotides: TGTGCCAGCAGCTTCGTGGAACCTGGGGCTTTTTTT. Its protein is CASSFVEPGAFF.

This clonotype was seen a handful of times. The chain combines TRBV6-1 with TRBJ2-7; D remains unclear. The CDR3 runs to 13 residues. V gave up 6 bases and J gave up 1 base, with 10 bases separating them. Germline V lookup: CDR1 MNHNS, CDR2 SASEGT. In DNA form, the CDR3 reads TGTGCCAGCAGGCAGCGAGTTTCCTACGAGCAGTACTTC. Translated, it gives CASRQRVSYEQYF.

This clonotype was seen a few times. This rearrangement joins TRBV2 to TRBJ1-5; tentatively, D is TRBD1 (5 bases). The germline V gene encodes CDR1 SNHLY and CDR2 FYNNEI. V lost 6 bases and J lost 2, with 11 bases in between. The CDR3 contains 14 residues. In DNA, the CDR3 is TGTGCCAGCAGCCCAGGGTGGGGCAATCAGCCCCAGCATTTT. This codes for CASSPGWGNQPQHF.

This clonotype has a handful of counts. The chain carries TRBV12-3 or TRBV12-4 and TRBJ2-2; a possible D gene is TRBD1 (6 bases). Deletions cut 3 bases from V and 5 bases from J, with 10 bases between. The CDR3 loop spans 14 amino acids. CDR3: CASSFVGQTGELFF. CDR3 bases: TGTGCCAGCAGTTTCGTAGGACAGACCGGGGAGCTGTTTTTT.

This chain uses TRBV7-8 with TRBJ2-1; D unclear. The V end was cut by 0 bases, the J end by 5 bases, with 11 bases between. CDR3 length: 15 amino acids. Germline V CDR1 and CDR2: SGHVS, FQNEAQ. The CDR3 is CASSLAHRSNNEQFF. The CDR3, as DNA: TGTGCCAGCAGCTTAGCGCATAGGAGTAACAATGAGCAGTTCTTC.

The rearrangement links TRBV6-5 to TRBJ1-2; D unresolved. CDR1 and CDR2 from the germline V gene are MNHEY and SVGAGI. The CDR3 contains 17 residues. V was cut by 0 bases and J by 1 base, with 15 bases left in between. The CDR3 reads CASSYSSTTHDNYGYTF. For the CDR3, the DNA is TGTGCCAGCAGTTACTCGAGTACGACACACGATAACTATGGCTACACCTTC.